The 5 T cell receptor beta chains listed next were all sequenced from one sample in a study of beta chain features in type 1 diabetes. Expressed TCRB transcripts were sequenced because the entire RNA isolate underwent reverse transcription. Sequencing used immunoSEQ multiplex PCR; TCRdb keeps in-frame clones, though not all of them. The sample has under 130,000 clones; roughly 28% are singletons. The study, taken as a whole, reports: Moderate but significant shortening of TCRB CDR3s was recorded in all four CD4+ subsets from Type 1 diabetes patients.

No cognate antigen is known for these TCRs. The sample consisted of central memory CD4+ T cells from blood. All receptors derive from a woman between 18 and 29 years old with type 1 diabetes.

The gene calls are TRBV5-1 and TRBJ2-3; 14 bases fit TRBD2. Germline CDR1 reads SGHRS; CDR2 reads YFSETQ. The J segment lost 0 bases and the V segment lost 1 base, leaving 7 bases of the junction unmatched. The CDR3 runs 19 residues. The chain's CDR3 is CASSLRGTSGSRSTDTQYF. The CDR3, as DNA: TGCGCCAGCAGCTTGAGGGGGACTAGCGGGAGCCGGAGCACAGATACGCAGTATTTT. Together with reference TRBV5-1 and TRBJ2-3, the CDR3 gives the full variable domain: KAGVTQTPRYLIKTRGQQVTLSCSPISGHRSVSWYQQTPGQGLQFLFEYFSETQRNKGNFPGRFSGRQFSNSRSEMNVSTLELGDSALYLCASSLRGTSGSRSTDTQYFGPGTRLTVL.

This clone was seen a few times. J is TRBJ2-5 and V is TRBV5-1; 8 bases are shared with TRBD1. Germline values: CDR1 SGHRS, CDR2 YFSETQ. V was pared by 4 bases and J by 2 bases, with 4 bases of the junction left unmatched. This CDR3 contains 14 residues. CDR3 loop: CASSVGQGQETQYF. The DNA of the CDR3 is TGCGCCAGCAGCGTTGGACAGGGTCAAGAGACCCAGTACTTC.

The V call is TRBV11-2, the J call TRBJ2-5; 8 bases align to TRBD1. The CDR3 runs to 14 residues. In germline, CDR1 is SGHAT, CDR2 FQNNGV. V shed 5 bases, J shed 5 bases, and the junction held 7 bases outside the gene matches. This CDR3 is CASSPPTGVETQYF. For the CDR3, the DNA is TGTGCCAGCAGCCCTCCGACAGGGGTCGAGACCCAGTACTTC. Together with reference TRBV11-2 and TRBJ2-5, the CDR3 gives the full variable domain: EAGVAQSPRYKIIEKRQSVAFWCNPISGHATLYWYQQILGQGPKLLIQFQNNGVVDDSQLPKDRFSAERLKGVDSTLKIQPAKLEDSAVYLCASSPPTGVETQYFGPGTRLLVL.

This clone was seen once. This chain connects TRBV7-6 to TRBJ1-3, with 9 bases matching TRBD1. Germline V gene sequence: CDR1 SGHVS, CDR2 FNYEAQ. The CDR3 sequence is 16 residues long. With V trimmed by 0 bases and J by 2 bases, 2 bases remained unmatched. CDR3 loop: CASSLAGQGAGNTIYF. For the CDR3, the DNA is TGTGCCAGCAGCTTAGCGGGACAGGGAGCTGGAAACACCATATATTTT.

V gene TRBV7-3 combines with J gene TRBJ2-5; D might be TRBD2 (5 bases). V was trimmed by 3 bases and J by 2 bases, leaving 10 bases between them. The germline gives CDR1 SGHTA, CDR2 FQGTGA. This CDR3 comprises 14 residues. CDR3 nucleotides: TGTGCCAGCAGCTTGGGGAGTTTACAAGAGACCCAGTACTTC. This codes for CASSLGSLQETQYF.